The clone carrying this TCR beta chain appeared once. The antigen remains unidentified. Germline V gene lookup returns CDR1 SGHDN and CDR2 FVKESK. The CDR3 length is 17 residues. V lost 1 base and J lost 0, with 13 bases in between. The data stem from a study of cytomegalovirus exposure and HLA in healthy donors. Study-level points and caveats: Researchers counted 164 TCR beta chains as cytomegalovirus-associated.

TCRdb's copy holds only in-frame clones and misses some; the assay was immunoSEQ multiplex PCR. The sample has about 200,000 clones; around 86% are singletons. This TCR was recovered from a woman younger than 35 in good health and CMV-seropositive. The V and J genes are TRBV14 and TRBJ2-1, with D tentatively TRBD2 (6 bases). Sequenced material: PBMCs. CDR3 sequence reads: CASSQGGRRVSYNEQFF. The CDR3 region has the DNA TGTGCCAGCAGCCAAGGAGGGAGGAGGGTCTCCTACAATGAGCAGTTCTTC.